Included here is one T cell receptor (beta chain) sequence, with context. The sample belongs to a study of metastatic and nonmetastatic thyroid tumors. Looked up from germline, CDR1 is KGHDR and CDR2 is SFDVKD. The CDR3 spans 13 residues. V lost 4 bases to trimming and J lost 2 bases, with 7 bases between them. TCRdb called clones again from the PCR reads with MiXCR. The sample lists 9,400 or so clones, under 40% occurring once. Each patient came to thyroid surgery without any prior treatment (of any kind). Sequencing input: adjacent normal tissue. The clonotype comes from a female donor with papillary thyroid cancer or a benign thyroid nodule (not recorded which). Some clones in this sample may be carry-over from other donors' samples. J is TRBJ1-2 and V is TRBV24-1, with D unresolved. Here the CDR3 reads CATSESSNYGYTF. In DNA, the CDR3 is TGTGCCACCAGTGAAAGCTCCAACTATGGCTACACCTTC.